This is a list of T cell receptor beta chains from one sample in a study of cytomegalovirus exposure and HLA in healthy donors. The table came from immunoSEQ multiplex PCR; TCRdb's copy has only in-frame clones and leaves some out. This sample has under 400,000 clones; approximately 91% occur once, and the top ten carry around 0.88%. Input material: PBMCs. The source is a man between 25 and 39 years old in good health and CMV-seronegative. CDR3s include the opening cysteine and the closing phenylalanine or tryptophan. Each record gives: D gene, clone size, J gene, CDR3 length, V gene, CDR3 protein, CDR3 DNA. D genes are given only for firm matches. Size values are once, few and many counts, or a class for expanded clones, and some rows have none.

NA	NA	TRBJ2-5	11	TRBV6-1	CASGRSETQYF	TGTGCCAGCGGGAGATCAGAGACCCAGTACTTC
TRBD2	NA	TRBJ2-7	16	TRBV19	CASSLSTSGGTYEQYF	TGTGCCAGTAGTCTTTCAACTAGCGGGGGTACCTACGAGCAGTACTTC
TRBD2	NA	TRBJ2-1	16	TRBV5-4	CASSTPLAGGPNEQFF	TGTGCCAGCAGCACCCCACTAGCGGGGGGGCCGAATGAGCAGTTCTTC
TRBD2	NA	TRBJ2-2	15	TRBV10-2	CASSDLAGGTGELFF	TGCGCCAGCAGTGACCTAGCGGGGGGCACCGGGGAGCTGTTTTTT
NA	once	TRBJ1-1	13	TRBV18	CASSPLPVNEAFF	TGTGCCAGCTCACCACTCCCTGTTAATGAAGCTTTCTTT
NA	NA	TRBJ2-6	16	TRBV5-1	CASSLSRISGANVLTF	TGCGCCAGCAGCTTAAGCAGGATCTCTGGGGCCAACGTCCTGACTTTC
NA	NA	TRBJ2-7	15	TRBV7-9	CASSYEGAGPYEQYF	TGTGCCAGCAGCTACGAAGGGGCAGGGCCCTACGAGCAGTACTTC
TRBD2	NA	TRBJ2-1	14	TRBV9	CASSAAGGLNEQFF	TGTGCCAGCAGCGCAGCGGGGGGCCTTAATGAGCAGTTCTTC
TRBD2	NA	TRBJ2-3	16	TRBV2	CASSEYLAGGQDTQYF	TGTGCCAGCAGTGAATACCTAGCGGGGGGGCAAGATACGCAGTATTTT
NA	NA	TRBJ2-3	15	TRBV7-9	CASSSDRTATDTQYF	TGTGCCAGCAGCTCTGACAGGACTGCCACAGATACGCAGTATTTT
TRBD1	NA	TRBJ1-1	12	TRBV6-6	CASTGGRSEAFF	TGTGCCAGCACAGGGGGAAGGTCCGAGGCTTTCTTT
TRBD2	NA	TRBJ2-2	16	TRBV15	CATSRVGRENTGELFF	TGTGCCACCAGCAGAGTTGGGAGGGAGAACACCGGGGAGCTGTTTTTT
NA	once	TRBJ1-1	13	TRBV5-5	CASSQVVRTEAFF	TGTGCCAGCAGCCAAGTTGTGAGAACTGAAGCTTTCTTT
TRBD1	NA	TRBJ1-2	14	TRBV27	CASSPGTGNFGYTF	TGTGCCAGCAGTCCAGGGACAGGGAACTTTGGCTACACCTTC
TRBD1	once	TRBJ1-1	15	TRBV6-1	CASSEGDRLNTEAFF	TGTGCCAGCAGTGAAGGGGACAGGCTGAACACTGAAGCTTTCTTT
TRBD1	NA	TRBJ2-7	18	TRBV7-2	CASSLVGTGGPTAYEQYF	TGTGCCAGCAGCTTAGTAGGGACAGGGGGACCAACGGCCTACGAGCAGTACTTC
NA	NA	TRBJ2-3	14	TRBV10-3	CAISEWGGRDTQYF	TGTGCCATCAGTGAGTGGGGGGGCCGGGATACGCAGTATTTT
TRBD1	few	TRBJ1-4	16	TRBV19	CASSPRDRVTHEKLFF	TGTGCCAGTAGTCCCCGGGACAGAGTAACTCATGAAAAACTGTTTTTT
NA	NA	TRBJ2-5	17	TRBV27	CASSSVLTGHPQETQYF	TGTGCCAGCAGTTCCGTCCTGACAGGTCATCCGCAAGAGACCCAGTACTTC
TRBD2	NA	TRBJ2-5	13	TRBV6-1	CASSVAGEETQYF	TGTGCCAGCAGTGTGGCGGGGGAAGAGACCCAGTACTTC
NA	NA	TRBJ1-4	11	TRBV5-1	CASSQGGKLFF	TGCGCCAGCTCACAGGGCGGAAAACTGTTTTTT
NA	NA	TRBJ2-2	13	TRBV4-1	CASSQVSPGELFF	TGCGCCAGCAGCCAAGTTAGCCCCGGGGAGCTGTTTTTT
TRBD2	once	TRBJ2-1	16	TRBV4-1	CASSKEGAGDYNEQFF	TGCGCCAGCAGCAAAGAAGGAGCGGGGGACTACAATGAGCAGTTCTTC
NA	NA	TRBJ1-6	16	TRBV6-1	CASSEVIGGHNSPLHF	TGTGCCAGCAGTGAAGTAATCGGCGGCCATAATTCACCCCTCCACTTT
TRBD2	NA	TRBJ2-5	17	TRBV19	CASSPGTSGGTKETQYF	TGTGCCAGTAGTCCCGGGACTAGCGGGGGGACTAAAGAGACCCAGTACTTC
NA	NA	TRBJ1-6	13	TRBV6-5	CASSRLGRSPLHF	TGTGCCAGCAGCCGATTGGGGCGCTCACCCCTCCACTTT
NA	once	TRBJ1-2	15	TRBV5-1	CASSSEGGRVYGYTF	TGCGCCAGCAGCTCGGAGGGGGGGCGCGTTTATGGCTACACCTTC
NA	NA	TRBJ2-3	17	TRBV5-6	CASSLNLELARTDTQYF	TGTGCCAGCAGCTTGAATCTTGAACTAGCTCGAACAGATACGCAGTATTTT
NA	NA	TRBJ1-2	14	TRBV5-4	CASSLEVDIYGYTF	TGTGCCAGCAGCTTGGAGGTGGACATCTATGGCTACACCTTC
TRBD1	NA	TRBJ1-1	17	TRBV28	CASSPGHGRGLRTEAFF	TGTGCCAGCAGTCCCGGTCATGGCAGGGGGCTTCGCACGGAAGCTTTCTTT
NA	NA	TRBJ2-2	14	TRBV2	CASKFGVTTGELFF	TGTGCCAGCAAGTTCGGGGTTACCACCGGGGAGCTGTTTTTT